This T cell receptor (beta chain) came from a study of T cells in Graves' hyperthyroidism and ophthalmopathy. Germline V lookup: CDR1 MNHNS, CDR2 SASEGT. This CDR3 has 16 amino acids. The V end lost 6 bases, the J end lost 1 base, and 16 bases lay between the germline ends. Researchers amplified the TCR beta CDR3 regions from RNA transcripts. A set of HTBI primers served as the primers for a first-round RT-PCR of the TCR CDR3. MiXCR, run by TCRdb on the multiplex PCR reads, gives a single entry per CDR3 protein. The sample carries hundreds of thousands of distinct CDR3 sequences, nearly 20% recorded once. Ophthalmopathy cases scored 3 or more on the Clinical Activity Score and 4 or more on NOSPECS grade, with duration below 3 months. Exclusions: uncontrolled infection, other autoimmune disease, pregnancy, lactation. Together with thyroid ultrasound, orbital computed tomography, serum thyroxine and TRAb, clinical symptoms were used for diagnoses.

For this clonotype: Its antigen is not identified.

Findings of the study overall: Also found in blood were most expanded thyroid clonotypes above 0.001.

V and J are TRBV6-1 and TRBJ1-5, with D tentatively TRBD1 (6 bases). The receptor was derived from a man aged 35 to 55 with Graves' ophthalmopathy. Sample: blood. This CDR3 is CASSPLRGRSNQPQHF. CDR3 in DNA: TGTGCCAGCAGCCCCCTTCGGGGGCGAAGCAATCAGCCCCAGCATTTT.